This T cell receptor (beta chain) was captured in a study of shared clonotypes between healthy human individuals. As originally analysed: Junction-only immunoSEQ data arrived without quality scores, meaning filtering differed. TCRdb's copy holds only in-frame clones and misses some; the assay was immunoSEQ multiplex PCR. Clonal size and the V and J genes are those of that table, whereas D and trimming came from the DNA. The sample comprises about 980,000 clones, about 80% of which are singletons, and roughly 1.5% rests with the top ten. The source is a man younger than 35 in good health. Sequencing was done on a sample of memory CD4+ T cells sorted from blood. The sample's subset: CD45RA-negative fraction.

The CDR3 DNA follows: TGTGCCAGCAGGACCCCCCGGGACAGGGAAAACATTCAGTACTTC. This encodes CASRTPRDRENIQYF. This chain joins TRBV5-4 and TRBJ2-4, with 9 bases matching TRBD1. Germline CDR1 SGHNT, CDR2 YYREEE (reference sequence). After removal of 5 bases from V and 5 bases from J, the junction contained 8 bases not matched to a gene. There are 15 residues in the CDR3.